This T cell receptor (beta chain) was recorded in a study of graft-versus-host responses after intestinal transplantation. Study-wide context: Recipients got multivisceral, liver-intestinal, or isolated intestinal transplants. Uniformly, recipients were administered anti-thymocyte globulin induction with subsequent tacrolimus and steroids for approximately three years.

Study-wide findings and caveats: GvH clones occurred in recipient marrow; some first appeared in ileum or blood.

J was trimmed by 0 bases and V by 6 bases; bases with no gene match: 2. CDR3 length: 14 amino acids. Germline values: CDR1 MNHNS, CDR2 SASEGT. Sequencing used immunoSEQ multiplex PCR; TCRdb keeps in-frame clones, though not all of them. The data hold about 120,000 clones, with over 75% observed a single time. Note on this clone: The antigen is not known.

The material was unstimulated CD4+ T cells sorted from spleen or lymph node cells, obtained before intestinal transplant. The chain has TRBV6-1 and TRBJ2-7, with TRBD2 identical over 10 bases. The sequence came from a human donor who received an intestinal transplant. This chain's CDR3 is CASRGTSVSYEQYF. CDR3 nucleotide sequence: TGTGCCAGCAGGGGGACTAGCGTCTCCTACGAGCAGTACTTC.